This is a list of T cell receptor beta chains from one sample in a study of blood T cell repertoires in COVID-19. Only in-frame clones appear in the TCRdb table, and some are missing; sequencing was by immunoSEQ multiplex PCR. The top ten clones hold approximately 0.9% of a sample with hundreds of thousands of clones, roughly nine tenths of them seen once. Specimen: peripheral blood. These receptors were taken from a man aged 18 to 35 with COVID-19, enrolled during active disease. CDR3s leave out the opening cysteine and the closing phenylalanine or tryptophan. Each record gives: CDR3 length, D gene, J gene, V gene, CDR3 protein. A D gene is named only where the DNA matches it firmly.

length: 11
D: NA
J: TRBJ2-1
V: TRBV5-4
CDR3: ASSLAGTGEQF

length: 13
D: NA
J: TRBJ2-1
V: TRBV2
CDR3: ASSDRSRFSNEQF

length: 17
D: NA
J: TRBJ2-7
V: TRBV18
CDR3: ASSEQGQSPTSAAYEQY

length: 13
D: NA
J: TRBJ1-2
V: TRBV3-1/TRBV3-2
CDR3: ASSQGRSGDYGYT

length: 14
D: TRBD1
J: TRBJ2-2
V: TRBV7-6
CDR3: ASSLLGTGGGGELF

length: 15
D: TRBD1
J: TRBJ1-1
V: TRBV4-2
CDR3: ASSPQQGLGTRTEAF

length: 11
D: NA
J: TRBJ2-7
V: TRBV19
CDR3: ATADSPTYEQY

length: 11
D: NA
J: TRBJ1-1
V: TRBV12-3/TRBV12-4
CDR3: ASSRSGYTEAF

length: 16
D: TRBD1
J: TRBJ2-1
V: TRBV14
CDR3: ASSQWDRGVPRTTEQF

length: 16
D: TRBD2
J: TRBJ2-3
V: TRBV7-9
CDR3: ASSLARRLAGASDTQY

length: 14
D: NA
J: TRBJ2-3
V: TRBV24-1
CDR3: ATSDFPQASTDTQY

length: 14
D: NA
J: TRBJ1-6
V: TRBV30
CDR3: AWSPRRGGYNSPLH

length: 13
D: TRBD1
J: TRBJ2-7
V: TRBV19
CDR3: ASSSSPGQYYEQY

length: 11
D: NA
J: TRBJ2-2
V: TRBV5-1
CDR3: ASSPPDTGELF

length: 15
D: NA
J: TRBJ1-1
V: TRBV27
CDR3: ASSLMAGGVVNTEAF

length: 10
D: TRBD1
J: TRBJ2-1
V: TRBV29-1
CDR3: SGDRGHNEQF

length: 11
D: TRBD2
J: TRBJ2-1
V: TRBV30
CDR3: ARTGGAGNEQF

length: 12
D: TRBD1
J: TRBJ2-7
V: TRBV5-1
CDR3: ASSWTGGPYEQY

length: 12
D: TRBD1
J: TRBJ1-1
V: TRBV6-6
CDR3: ASSYSDRGFEAF

length: 12
D: NA
J: TRBJ1-1
V: TRBV6-5
CDR3: ASSSPGLNTEAF

length: 11
D: NA
J: TRBJ1-1
V: TRBV7-2
CDR3: ASSLGANTEAF

length: 14
D: TRBD2
J: TRBJ2-1
V: TRBV18
CDR3: ASSQGLAEIYNEQF

length: 11
D: NA
J: TRBJ1-3
V: TRBV29-1
CDR3: SVVGNPGDTIY

length: 14
D: TRBD2
J: TRBJ2-7
V: TRBV5-4
CDR3: ASSLVRAGGPHEQY

length: 15
D: NA
J: TRBJ2-3
V: TRBV21-1
CDR3: ASSHSITGGVADTQY

length: 11
D: TRBD1
J: TRBJ1-1
V: TRBV12-3/TRBV12-4
CDR3: ASSRTGNTEAF

length: 10
D: TRBD1
J: TRBJ1-1
V: TRBV27
CDR3: ASSLGQGEAF

length: 14
D: NA
J: TRBJ2-1
V: TRBV6-5
CDR3: ASSYSGLAVHNEQF

length: 13
D: NA
J: TRBJ2-3
V: TRBV2
CDR3: ASALAGQGGGTQY

length: 9
D: NA
J: TRBJ1-2
V: TRBV6-6
CDR3: ASSEGYGYT

length: 12
D: TRBD2
J: TRBJ2-7
V: TRBV9
CDR3: ASSPSGDPREQY

length: 12
D: NA
J: TRBJ2-3
V: TRBV5-1
CDR3: ASRGGVLTDTQY

length: 14
D: TRBD2
J: TRBJ2-7
V: TRBV4-1
CDR3: ASSLSGASGSYEQY

length: 11
D: NA
J: TRBJ1-6
V: TRBV30
CDR3: AWRVTGSQPLH

length: 12
D: NA
J: TRBJ1-2
V: TRBV7-2
CDR3: ASSLAGTGWGYT

length: 14
D: TRBD1
J: TRBJ2-1
V: TRBV27
CDR3: ASSRSGTALANEQF

length: 15
D: TRBD1
J: TRBJ2-1
V: TRBV5-6
CDR3: ASSLGQGFSLYNEQF

length: 15
D: TRBD1
J: TRBJ2-2
V: TRBV24-1
CDR3: ATSETLGTGVVGELF

length: 12
D: NA
J: TRBJ2-7
V: TRBV28
CDR3: ASNLQGTGGEQY

length: 13
D: NA
J: TRBJ2-1
V: TRBV5-1
CDR3: ASSLAGSSYNEQF

length: 12
D: NA
J: TRBJ2-5
V: TRBV2
CDR3: ASSELLQQETQY

length: 13
D: TRBD1
J: TRBJ2-7
V: TRBV25-1
CDR3: ASSELRQGSYEQY

length: 14
D: TRBD2
J: TRBJ2-1
V: TRBV7-9
CDR3: ASSLALTSGINEQF

length: 13
D: TRBD1
J: TRBJ2-5
V: TRBV5-4
CDR3: ASSSRQGLAETQY

length: 12
D: NA
J: TRBJ1-1
V: TRBV7-6
CDR3: ASSHRASLAEAF

length: 11
D: NA
J: TRBJ2-1
V: TRBV6-4
CDR3: ASRASAYNEQF

length: 8
D: NA
J: TRBJ1-1
V: TRBV5-8
CDR3: ASTPLSAF

length: 13
D: NA
J: TRBJ2-1
V: TRBV6-5
CDR3: ASSPLRGSYNEQF